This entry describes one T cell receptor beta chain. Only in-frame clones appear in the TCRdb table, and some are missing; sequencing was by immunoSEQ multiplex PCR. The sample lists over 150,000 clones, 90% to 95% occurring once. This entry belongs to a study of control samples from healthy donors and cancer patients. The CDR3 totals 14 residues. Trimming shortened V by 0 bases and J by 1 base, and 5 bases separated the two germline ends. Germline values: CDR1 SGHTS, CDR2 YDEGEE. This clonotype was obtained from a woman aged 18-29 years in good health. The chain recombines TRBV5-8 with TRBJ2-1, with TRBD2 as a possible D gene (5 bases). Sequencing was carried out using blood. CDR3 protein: CASSLAGSYNEQFF. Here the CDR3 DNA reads TGTGCCAGCAGCTTGGCGGGATCCTACAATGAGCAGTTCTTC.